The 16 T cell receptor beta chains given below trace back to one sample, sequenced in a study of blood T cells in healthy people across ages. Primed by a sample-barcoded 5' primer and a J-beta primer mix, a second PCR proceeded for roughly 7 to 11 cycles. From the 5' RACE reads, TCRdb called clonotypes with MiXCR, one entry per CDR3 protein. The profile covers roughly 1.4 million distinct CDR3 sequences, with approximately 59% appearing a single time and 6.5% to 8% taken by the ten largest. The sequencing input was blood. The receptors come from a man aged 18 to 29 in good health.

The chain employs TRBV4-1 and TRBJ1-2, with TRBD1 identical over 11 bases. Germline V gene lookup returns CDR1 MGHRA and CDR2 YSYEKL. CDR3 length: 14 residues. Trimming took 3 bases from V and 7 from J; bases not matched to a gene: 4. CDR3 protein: CASSHAGQGGGYTF. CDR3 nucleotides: TGCGCCAGCAGCCACGCGGGACAGGGGGGTGGCTACACCTTC.

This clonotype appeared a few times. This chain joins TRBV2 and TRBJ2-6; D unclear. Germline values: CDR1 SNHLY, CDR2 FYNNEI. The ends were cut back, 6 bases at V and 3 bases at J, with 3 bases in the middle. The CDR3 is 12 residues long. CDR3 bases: TGTGCCAGCAGGGGTGGGGCCAACGTCCTGACTTTC. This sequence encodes CASRGGANVLTF.

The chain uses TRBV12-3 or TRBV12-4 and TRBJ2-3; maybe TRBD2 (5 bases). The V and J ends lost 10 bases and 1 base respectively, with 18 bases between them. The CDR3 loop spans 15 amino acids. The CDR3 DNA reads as TGTGCCATACGGCTATTACCCGGGGGCACAGATACGCAGTATTTT. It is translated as CAIRLLPGGTDTQYF.

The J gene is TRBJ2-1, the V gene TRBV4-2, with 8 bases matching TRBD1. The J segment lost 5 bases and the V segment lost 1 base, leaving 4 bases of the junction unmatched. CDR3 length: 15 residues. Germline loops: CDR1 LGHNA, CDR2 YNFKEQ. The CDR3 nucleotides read TGTGCCAGCAGCCAAGTCAGGGGGCGAAACAATGAGCAGTTCTTC. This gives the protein CASSQVRGRNNEQFF.

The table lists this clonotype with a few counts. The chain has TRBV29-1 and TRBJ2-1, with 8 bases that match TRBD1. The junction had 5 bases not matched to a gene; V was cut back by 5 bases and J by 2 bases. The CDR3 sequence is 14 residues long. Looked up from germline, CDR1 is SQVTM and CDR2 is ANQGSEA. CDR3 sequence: CSVTQGGTYNEQFF. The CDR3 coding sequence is TGCAGCGTTACACAGGGGGGAACCTACAATGAGCAGTTCTTC.

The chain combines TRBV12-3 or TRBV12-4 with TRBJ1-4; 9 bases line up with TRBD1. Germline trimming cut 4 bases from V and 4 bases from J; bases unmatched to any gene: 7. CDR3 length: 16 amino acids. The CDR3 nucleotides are TGTGCCAGCAGTTCCAGTCGGACAGGGGTTAATGAAAAACTGTTTTTT. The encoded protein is CASSSSRTGVNEKLFF.

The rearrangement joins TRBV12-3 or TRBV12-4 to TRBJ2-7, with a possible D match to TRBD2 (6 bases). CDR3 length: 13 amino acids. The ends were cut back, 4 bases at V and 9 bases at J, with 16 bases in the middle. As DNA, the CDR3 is TGTGCCAGCAGTTGGGGGGTGGAAATTGGGCAGTACTTC. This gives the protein CASSWGVEIGQYF.

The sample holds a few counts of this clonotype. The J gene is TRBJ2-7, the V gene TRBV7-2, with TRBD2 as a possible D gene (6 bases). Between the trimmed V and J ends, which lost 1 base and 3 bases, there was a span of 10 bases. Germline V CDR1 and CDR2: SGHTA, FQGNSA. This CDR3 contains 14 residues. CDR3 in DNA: TGTGCCAGCAGCTTAGATCAGGGACTCTACGAGCAGTACTTC. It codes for CASSLDQGLYEQYF.

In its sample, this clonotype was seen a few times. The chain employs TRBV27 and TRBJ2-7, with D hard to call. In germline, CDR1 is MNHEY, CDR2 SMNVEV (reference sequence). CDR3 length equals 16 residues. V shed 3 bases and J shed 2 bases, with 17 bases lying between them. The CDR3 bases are TGTGCCAGCAGTTTTTCTTCGACACAGAAACCCTACGAGCAGTACTTC. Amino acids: CASSFSSTQKPYEQYF.

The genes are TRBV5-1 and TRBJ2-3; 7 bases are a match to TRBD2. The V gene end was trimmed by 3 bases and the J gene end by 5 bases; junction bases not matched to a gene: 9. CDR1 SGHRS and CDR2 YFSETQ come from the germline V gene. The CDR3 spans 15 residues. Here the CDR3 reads CASSSQAGKKDTQYF. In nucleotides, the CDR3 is TGCGCCAGCAGCTCACAAGCGGGAAAGAAAGATACGCAGTATTTT.

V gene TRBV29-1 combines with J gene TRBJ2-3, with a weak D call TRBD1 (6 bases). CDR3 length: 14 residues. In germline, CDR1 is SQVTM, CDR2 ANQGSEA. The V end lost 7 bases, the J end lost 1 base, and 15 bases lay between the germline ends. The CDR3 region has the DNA TGCAGCGCCATGAGGGCAGGGGGCACAGATACGCAGTATTTT. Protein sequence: CSAMRAGGTDTQYF.

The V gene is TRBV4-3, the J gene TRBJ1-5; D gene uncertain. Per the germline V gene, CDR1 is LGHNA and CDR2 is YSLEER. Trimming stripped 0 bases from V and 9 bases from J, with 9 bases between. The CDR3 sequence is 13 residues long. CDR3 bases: TGCGCCAGCAGCCAAGAAAGACGGAGGCCCCAGCATTTT. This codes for CASSQERRRPQHF.

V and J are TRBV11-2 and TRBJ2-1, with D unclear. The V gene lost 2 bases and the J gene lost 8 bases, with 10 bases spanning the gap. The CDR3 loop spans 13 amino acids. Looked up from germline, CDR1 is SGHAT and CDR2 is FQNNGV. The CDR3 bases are TGTGCCAGCAGCTTAATTGCCTGGGATGAGCAGTTCTTC. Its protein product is CASSLIAWDEQFF.

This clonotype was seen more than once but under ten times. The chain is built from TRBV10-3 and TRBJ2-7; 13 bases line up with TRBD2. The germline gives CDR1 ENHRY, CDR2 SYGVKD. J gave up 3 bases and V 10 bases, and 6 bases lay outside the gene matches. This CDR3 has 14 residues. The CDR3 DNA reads TGTGCCACCCAAGGGACTAGCGGGAACTACGAGCAGTACTTC. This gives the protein CATQGTSGNYEQYF.

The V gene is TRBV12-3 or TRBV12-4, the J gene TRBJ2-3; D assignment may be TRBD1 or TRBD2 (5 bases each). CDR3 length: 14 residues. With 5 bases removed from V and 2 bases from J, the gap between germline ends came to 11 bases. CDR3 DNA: TGTGCCAGCAGTACCGGGACCGCCACAGATACGCAGTATTTT. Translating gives CASSTGTATDTQYF.

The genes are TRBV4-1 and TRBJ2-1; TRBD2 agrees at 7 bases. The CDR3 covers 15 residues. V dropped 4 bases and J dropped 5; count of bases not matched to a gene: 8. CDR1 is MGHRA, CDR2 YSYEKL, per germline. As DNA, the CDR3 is TGCGCCAGCAGCCTCCGTAGCGGGTTGGACAATGAGCAGTTCTTC. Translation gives CASSLRSGLDNEQFF.